This T cell receptor beta chain originates from a study of cytomegalovirus exposure and HLA in healthy donors. Germline V gene data show CDR1 as SQVTM and CDR2 as ANQGSEA. The CDR3 sequence is 13 residues long. The V segment lost 8 bases and the J segment 0 bases; nucleotides outside the gene matches: 5. PCR primers comprised 60 Vbeta and 13 Jbeta primers. Clones were read by immunoSEQ multiplex PCR, and TCRdb kept only the in-frame ones, dropping some. The repertoire consists of 170,000 or so clones, with around four fifths occurring once and the leading ten covering more than 1.5%. On this clone: Its antigen is not identified.

General study results and limits: The study labeled 164 TCR beta chains cytomegalovirus-associated. Only CMV serostatus was available as immune exposure information. TCR beta V segments were, for the most part, productive about 87% or about 30% of the time in an earlier analysis.

Healthy bone marrow donors made up the donors. The clonotype originates from a man between 18 and 35 years old in good health and CMV-seronegative. This rearrangement joins TRBV29-1 to TRBJ2-7; 9 bases match TRBD2. Sequencing was carried out using PBMCs. The DNA of the CDR3 is TGCAGCCCAACTAGCGGGTGCTCCTACGAGCAGTACTTC. It encodes CSPTSGCSYEQYF.